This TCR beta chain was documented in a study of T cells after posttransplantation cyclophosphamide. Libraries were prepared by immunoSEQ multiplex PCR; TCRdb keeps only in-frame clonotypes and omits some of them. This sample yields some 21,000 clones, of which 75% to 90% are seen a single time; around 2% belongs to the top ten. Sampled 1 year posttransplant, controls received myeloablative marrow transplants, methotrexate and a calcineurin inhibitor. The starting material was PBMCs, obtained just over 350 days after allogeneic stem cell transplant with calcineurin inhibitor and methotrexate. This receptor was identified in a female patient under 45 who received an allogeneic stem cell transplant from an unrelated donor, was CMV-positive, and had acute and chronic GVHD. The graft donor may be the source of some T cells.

The CDR3 sequence: CAISESGLAGSEAKNIQYF. The CDR3 DNA reads TGTGCCATCAGTGAGTCTGGACTAGCGGGATCGGAGGCCAAAAACATTCAGTACTTC. The chain is built from TRBV10-3 and TRBJ2-4; 12 nucleotides line up with TRBD2. With V trimmed by 0 bases and J by 1 base, 7 bases remained unmatched. Germline V gives CDR1 ENHRY, CDR2 SYGVKD. The CDR3 spans 19 residues.